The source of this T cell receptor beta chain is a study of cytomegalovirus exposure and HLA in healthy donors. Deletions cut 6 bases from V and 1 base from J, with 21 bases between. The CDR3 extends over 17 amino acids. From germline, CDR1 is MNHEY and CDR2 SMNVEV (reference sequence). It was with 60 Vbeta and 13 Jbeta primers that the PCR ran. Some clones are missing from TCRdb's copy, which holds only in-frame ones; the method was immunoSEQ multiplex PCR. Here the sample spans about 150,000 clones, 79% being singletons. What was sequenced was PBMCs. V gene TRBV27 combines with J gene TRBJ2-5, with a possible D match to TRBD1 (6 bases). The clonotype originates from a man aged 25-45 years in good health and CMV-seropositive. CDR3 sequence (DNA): TGTGCCAGCAGACGGACAGACAGAAGGGGGTTCCAAGAGACCCAGTACTTC. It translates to CASRRTDRRGFQETQYF.